The sequence of this T cell receptor (beta chain) was determined in a study of PD-1 blockade in classical Hodgkin lymphoma. Study results and caveats: Unlike CD8+ TCR diversity, which did not rise significantly by C4D1, CD4+ TCR diversity did.

This CDR3 is built from 14 residues. The J segment lost 1 base and the V segment lost 10 bases, leaving 8 bases of the junction unmatched. The germline gives CDR1 MNHNS, CDR2 SASEGT. The time point was: cycle 4 day 1 (C4D1), after more than five weeks of nivolumab. Patients all relapsed after autologous stem cell transplantation, and there was variation in brentuximab vedotin exposure. Sequencing was performed with immunoSEQ multiplex PCR; in TCRdb, only in-frame clones are kept and a portion is missing. The table shows over 15,000 clones, with roughly four fifths occurring only once. About this clone itself: Antigen specificity is unknown.

The clonotype originates from a human donor with classical Hodgkin lymphoma. The gene calls are TRBV6-1 and TRBJ1-1, with TRBD1 identical over 8 bases. The sequencing used peripheral blood mononuclear cells (PBMCs), collected before the fourth cycle of nivolumab. For the CDR3, the DNA is TGTGCCATTCGGACAGGGTTTGAGAACACTGAAGCTTTCTTT. Amino acids: CAIRTGFENTEAFF.